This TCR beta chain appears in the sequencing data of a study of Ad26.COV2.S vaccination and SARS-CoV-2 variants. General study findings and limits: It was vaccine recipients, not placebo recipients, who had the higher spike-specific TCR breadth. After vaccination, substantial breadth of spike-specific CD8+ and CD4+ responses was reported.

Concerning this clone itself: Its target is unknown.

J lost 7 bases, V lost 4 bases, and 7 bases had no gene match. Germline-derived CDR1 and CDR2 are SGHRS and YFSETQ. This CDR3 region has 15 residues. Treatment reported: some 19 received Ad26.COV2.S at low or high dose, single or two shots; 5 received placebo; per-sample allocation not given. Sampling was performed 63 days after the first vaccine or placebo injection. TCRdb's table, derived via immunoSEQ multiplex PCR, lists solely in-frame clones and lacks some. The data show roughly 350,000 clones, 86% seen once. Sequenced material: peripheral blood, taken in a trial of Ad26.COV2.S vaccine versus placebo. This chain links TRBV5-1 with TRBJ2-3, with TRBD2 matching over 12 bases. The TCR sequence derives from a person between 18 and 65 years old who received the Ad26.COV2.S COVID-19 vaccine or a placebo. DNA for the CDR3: TGCGCCAGCAGCGAGGGACTAGCGGGTTTGAATACGCAGTATTTT. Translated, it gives CASSEGLAGLNTQYF.